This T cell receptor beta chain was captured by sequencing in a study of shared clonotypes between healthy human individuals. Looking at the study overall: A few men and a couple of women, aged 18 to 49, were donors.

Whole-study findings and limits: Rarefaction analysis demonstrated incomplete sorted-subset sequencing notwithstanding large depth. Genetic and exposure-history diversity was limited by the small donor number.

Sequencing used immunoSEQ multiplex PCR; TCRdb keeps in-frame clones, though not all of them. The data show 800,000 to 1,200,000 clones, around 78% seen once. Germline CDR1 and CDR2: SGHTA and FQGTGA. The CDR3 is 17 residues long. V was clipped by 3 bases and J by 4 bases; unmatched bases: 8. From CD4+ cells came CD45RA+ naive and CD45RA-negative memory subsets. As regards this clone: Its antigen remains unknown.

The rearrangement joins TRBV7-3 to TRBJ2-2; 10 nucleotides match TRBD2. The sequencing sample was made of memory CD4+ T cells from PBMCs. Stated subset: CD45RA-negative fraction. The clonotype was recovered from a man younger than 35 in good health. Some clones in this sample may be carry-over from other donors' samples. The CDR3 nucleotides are TGTGCCAGCAGCTTGAAAGCGGGAGGGGATCGCACCGGGGAGCTGTTTTTT. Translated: CASSLKAGGDRTGELFF.